This is a list of T cell receptor beta chains from one sample in a study of Ad26.COV2.S vaccination and SARS-CoV-2 variants. Method: immunoSEQ multiplex PCR; TCRdb's copy keeps in-frame clones and lacks some. The profile shows around 350,000 clones, roughly nine tenths of them singletons. The sample here was peripheral blood, taken after recovery from COVID-19. All receptors derive from a human donor who had recovered from COVID-19. CDR3s leave out the opening cysteine and the closing phenylalanine or tryptophan. Fields, in order: V gene, J gene, D gene, CDR3 protein. A D gene is named only where the DNA matches it firmly.

v_call: TRBV5-1; j_call: TRBJ1-4; d_call: -; cdr3_aa: ASSLWGLPNEKLF
v_call: TRBV2; j_call: TRBJ2-5; d_call: TRBD1; cdr3_aa: ASRTGTVYQETQY
v_call: TRBV18; j_call: TRBJ2-2; d_call: -; cdr3_aa: ASSPQGYGELF
v_call: TRBV4-2; j_call: TRBJ1-6; d_call: TRBD1; cdr3_aa: ASSQVDRGNSPLH
v_call: TRBV9; j_call: TRBJ2-6; d_call: TRBD2; cdr3_aa: ASSVALLAGGLSGANVLT
v_call: TRBV6-2/TRBV6-3; j_call: TRBJ1-2; d_call: TRBD1; cdr3_aa: ASSYSGQGARGYT
v_call: TRBV10-1; j_call: TRBJ2-7; d_call: -; cdr3_aa: ASSEGSRLVYEQY
v_call: TRBV11-3; j_call: TRBJ1-4; d_call: TRBD1; cdr3_aa: ASTPGQGDEKLF
v_call: TRBV24-1; j_call: TRBJ2-1; d_call: -; cdr3_aa: ATSDLQHNEQF
v_call: TRBV5-6; j_call: TRBJ1-4; d_call: -; cdr3_aa: ASSVQWKEVEKLF
v_call: TRBV6-2/TRBV6-3; j_call: TRBJ1-6; d_call: -; cdr3_aa: ASSARGLSSYNSPLH
v_call: TRBV7-2; j_call: TRBJ1-5; d_call: TRBD1; cdr3_aa: ASSSRQGFQPQH
v_call: TRBV6-5; j_call: TRBJ1-4; d_call: TRBD1; cdr3_aa: ASSRQGSGELF
v_call: TRBV12-3/TRBV12-4; j_call: TRBJ2-7; d_call: -; cdr3_aa: ASSRGDSYEQY
v_call: TRBV27; j_call: TRBJ2-2; d_call: -; cdr3_aa: ASSLGLALTGELF
v_call: TRBV5-6; j_call: TRBJ1-1; d_call: -; cdr3_aa: ASSLGGNTEAF
v_call: TRBV5-4; j_call: TRBJ2-5; d_call: TRBD2; cdr3_aa: ASSSGAYQETQY
v_call: TRBV7-9; j_call: TRBJ1-4; d_call: -; cdr3_aa: ASSLALGREKLF
v_call: TRBV18; j_call: TRBJ2-3; d_call: TRBD2; cdr3_aa: ASSPRLAGDGDTQY
v_call: TRBV10-1; j_call: TRBJ2-3; d_call: -; cdr3_aa: ASSLPGGRPRY
v_call: TRBV2; j_call: TRBJ1-5; d_call: -; cdr3_aa: ASRGIQGSNQPQH
v_call: TRBV25-1; j_call: TRBJ2-7; d_call: -; cdr3_aa: ASSPPRGLAYEQY
v_call: TRBV2; j_call: TRBJ1-1; d_call: -; cdr3_aa: ASTTGGPGAF
v_call: TRBV19; j_call: TRBJ1-2; d_call: -; cdr3_aa: ASSPGTVTYGYT
v_call: TRBV10-3; j_call: TRBJ2-7; d_call: TRBD1; cdr3_aa: AIAPSGTGFYEQY
v_call: TRBV28; j_call: TRBJ1-1; d_call: -; cdr3_aa: ASRPPSVNTEAF
v_call: TRBV6-6; j_call: TRBJ1-3; d_call: TRBD1; cdr3_aa: ASRQGQANSGNTIY
v_call: TRBV5-5; j_call: TRBJ1-6; d_call: -; cdr3_aa: ASSWVTGSSYNSPLH
v_call: TRBV28; j_call: TRBJ2-6; d_call: -; cdr3_aa: ASSLLQGLGSGANVLT
v_call: TRBV5-4; j_call: TRBJ2-1; d_call: TRBD1; cdr3_aa: ASSPGTGGYEQF
v_call: TRBV27; j_call: TRBJ1-1; d_call: -; cdr3_aa: ASSSSNRDGTEAF
v_call: TRBV14; j_call: TRBJ1-1; d_call: TRBD1; cdr3_aa: ASSHRRQGGTEAF
v_call: TRBV29-1; j_call: TRBJ1-2; d_call: -; cdr3_aa: SVEDPPPRKLGYT